This entry describes one TCR beta chain. Its cognate antigen has yet to be identified. Base qualities were left out, and no much larger clone turns up one base away. This specimen belongs to a study of cytomegalovirus exposure and HLA in healthy donors (dated by TCRdb to about 2017). With respect to the entire study: According to an earlier analysis of 587 of the donors, some 180 million T cells yielded 120 million or so unique TCR beta sequences and around 280 Gb of sequence data. About 280 gigabases of sequencing data and 70 million to 95 million unique TCR sequences made up an early release that covered over 550 HLA-typed donors. Of the 300 to 500 genotyped donors, less than 85% were placed in the genetic ancestry cluster associated with self-reported Caucasian donors. The study aimed to test whether signatures of past pathogen exposure could be identified by cataloging public T cell receptors. The study profiled the T cell repertoires of 500 to 800 subjects by immunosequencing and related them to cytomegalovirus serostatus. Besides the first cohort of around 700 subjects, a separate validation cohort made up of 120 different subjects was used. To predict cytomegalovirus infection status, the study combined high-throughput TCR immunosequencing, statistical association of individual TCRs with disease status, and machine learning. A later analysis re-analyzed previously published TCR beta repertoires from roughly 600 donors and added high-resolution HLA genotyping to study TCR occurrence patterns. In the later analysis, no new phenotypic data were used to find candidate immune exposures; instead, reliance was placed on TCR beta sequences and their occurrence across donors. To decide whether each TCR beta V gene segment behaved as functional or pseudogenic, an earlier analysis of some 600 of the donors relied on high-throughput TCR beta sequencing. Donor age, sex, ethnicity and CMV serostatus were collected together with the repertoire data. In a later genetic analysis, genome-wide SNP genotypes for about 55% of the roughly 670 donors were used, and that subset was treated as a discovery cohort. All discovery cohort repertoires had been generated using a single sequencing platform. HLA typing included class I and class II loci at four-digit resolution. Typing coverage differed by locus: A, B, C, DRB1 and DQB1 were typed in roughly 629-640 donors, DQA1 in about 500, DPA1 in 600 to 610, and DPB1 in just under 480. Five DR-DQ haplotypes were treated as single units for association and clustering because of strong linkage in the cohort. Among some 400 genotyped donors of the cohort, an average of approximately 200,000 unique TCR beta nucleotide sequences was sequenced per donor, of which 15% to 20% were non-productive.

Including cysteine and phenylalanine, the CDR3 has 15 amino acids. Only the CDR3 DNA is retained, 45 bases long and in frame from the first base. For CDR1 and CDR2, the germline V gene lists SGDLS and YYNGEE. V and J are trimmed by 6 bases and 4 bases, and the gene matches miss 6 bases of the junction. In total, 666 healthy bone marrow donors made up the cohort. Cohort members were all nominally healthy when sampled, although unrecorded immune exposures were likely present. The donor tested CMV seropositive, placing the donor among the approximately 290 seropositive members of the cohort. A peripheral blood sample was collected from each donor, and TCR beta sequencing was performed on peripheral blood mononuclear cells. The Qiagen DNeasy Blood Extraction Kit was used to extract genomic DNA from the blood cell samples. Receptor libraries were prepared by the immunoSEQ multiplex PCR assay. For the multiplex PCR, a mixture combining 60 forward primers for TCR Vbeta segments and 13 reverse primers for TCR Jbeta segments was used. The CDR3 region of rearranged TCR beta genes was amplified from genomic DNA with a multiplex PCR assay. The amplified TCR beta libraries were sequenced on the Illumina HiSeq System as 87-base-pair reads. Processing in the source paper ran as follows. A later analysis counted approximately 84 million unique TCR beta chains across the 650 to 800 repertoires, and 9 million to 14 million of these chains were shared by at least two donors. To remove PCR and sequencing errors, raw reads were error-corrected and collapsed into unique sequences using a nearest-neighbor algorithm that merged closely related sequences. CDR3 sequences were aligned to IMGT reference sequences to assign V, D and J gene segments. For a sequence to be retained, a match of at least six nucleotides to both a V gene segment and a J gene segment was required. Rearrangements were called productive when the CDR3 lacked stop codons and stayed in frame with V and J; all others were non-productive. CDR3 was defined by IMGT convention, running from the second conserved V-encoded cysteine to the conserved J-encoded phenylalanine. The earlier analysis of 500 to 600 of the donors excluded sequences that lacked an unambiguous match to a single V gene segment. An earlier analysis of approximately 590 of the donors called V segments functional above 56.7% productive rearrangements and segregating when the between-donor standard deviation exceeded 5%. A statistical classification framework was built to diagnose cytomegalovirus status from the catalog of TCR beta chain sequences. V and J gene assignment, in a later analysis, came from comparing TCR nucleotide sequences with IMGT/GENE-DB human TR gene sequences. Using the TCRdist pipeline, a later analysis assigned CDR3 sequences along with most-parsimonious VDJ recombination scenarios. In a later analysis, each TCR beta chain was defined by its CDR3 amino acid sequence together with its V-gene family, and reads lacking a unique V-gene family were excluded. A later analysis removed roughly 590 highly shared, low-generation-probability nucleotide sequences to deal with suspected cross-contamination and a sequencing artifact. A later analysis calculated a clonal expansion index for each public chain from normalized within-repertoire ranks of inferred template counts. In a later analysis, generation probabilities were computed using a VDJ recombination model fitted to out-of-frame rearrangements, and the results were checked against IGoR. A later analysis scored TCR-TCR, TCR-HLA and TCR-CMV co-occurrence with hypergeometric tests, applying a repertoire-size bias correction to TCR pairs. In a later analysis, false discovery rates were estimated by permuting HLA or CMV assignments 20 times. In a later analysis, co-occurring TCRs were grouped using DBSCAN, and TCRdist sequence similarity was added for clustering within HLA-allele-positive subsets. Co-occurrence clustering excluded repertoires with fewer than 30,000 or more than 120,000 public chains, plus five with anomalous nucleotide sharing. The clones in this table, taken by TCRdb from immuneACCESS, are in-frame only. Not every clone is retained; where verified, under half of the shortfall comes from an unresolved V gene, and the cause of the rest is unknown. For V, J and clone size, that table is used; D and trimming come from the DNA. The sample records just over 150,000 clones, 85% of which are singletons. The ten largest account for less than 2.5% of the sample.

Study-wide conclusions, independent of this receptor: Some IMGT-functional V segments, including TRBV6-2 and TRBV6-3, could not be distinguished by the 87-base-pair reads and were therefore excluded. Some 15 rarely observed V segments, including chromosome 9 orphons, were excluded from the earlier analysis of just under 600 of the donors because counts were too low. A total of fewer than 200 TCR beta chains were listed by the study as associated with cytomegalovirus. Most TCR sequences were seen in very few donors, while some public TCRs were found in many individuals. An association between a missense DCLRE1C variant and V-gene and J-gene trimming of TCR beta chains was found in a later genetic analysis and replicated in an independent cohort. Immune exposure information for the cohort was limited to CMV serostatus. Linkage disequilibrium might explain the correlated functional status among segregating V segments, but an unknown experimental factor could not be excluded. In vitro tests confirmed that a few of the cytomegalovirus-associated TCR beta chains recognize cytomegalovirus antigens. A cluster of highly shared sequence variants was judged likely to represent a technical artifact of the sequencing pipeline. According to a later analysis, parvovirus B19, influenza, CMV and Epstein-Barr virus appeared linked to several top co-occurrence clusters. According to the authors, the approach could potentially be generalized to other disease states and immunological phenotypes. Only TCR beta chains were sequenced in this cohort, and the absence of alpha or paired-chain data limited detectable features. In a later genetic analysis, fewer N-insertions in productive TCRs were reported among donors in an Asian-associated ancestry cluster than the approximately 670-donor mean. According to a later analysis, most CMV-associated TCR beta chains appeared to be HLA-restricted, and the HLA associations seemed to be driven largely by CMV exposure. In a later analysis, TCR association rates were found to vary across HLA loci, with the most associated TCRs seen for DRB1 alleles and the fewest for HLA-C alleles. In an earlier analysis of around 600 of the donors, most TCR beta V segments were observed in productive rearrangements about 87% or about 30% of the time, broadly matching IMGT annotations. A further reported finding was that TCR beta sequences accurately predicted the HLA-A and HLA-B alleles for most subjects in the first cohort. Because HLA typing was unavailable for some donors at each locus, only the typed subset was used in association tests. When HLA alleles, especially DR and DQ, strongly co-occurred, attributing TCR associations to individual alleles was difficult. The classifier was reported to diagnose cytomegalovirus status with high specificity and sensitivity in both the original cohort and the validation cohort. Compared with equally common non-associated chains, HLA-associated TCR beta chains in a later analysis were more clonally expanded and had lower generation probabilities. At a false discovery rate of 0.05, a later analysis linked around 17,000 TCR beta sequences to specific HLA alleles. The presence/absence analyses assumed that sequencing depth was roughly uniform across donors, and that assumption may not be true.

The sample was PBMCs. This sequence uses TRBV9 and TRBJ1-3, with 11 middle bases fitting TRBD1. The origin of this receptor is a man aged 18-30 years in good health and CMV-seropositive. The CDR3 amino acid sequence is: CASTGQGATGNTIYF. Read as DNA, the sequence is TGTGCCAGCACCGGACAGGGGGCTACCGGAAACACCATATATTTT.